This TCR beta chain emerged from a study of cytotoxic CD8 clonotypes in ibrutinib-treated CLL. Across the study: Of a cohort that held about a dozen relapsed/refractory and 15 treatment-naive patients, some 17 were IGHV unmutated.

Details on this clone: The antigen is undetermined.

V lost 2 bases, J lost 3 bases, and 8 bases stayed unmatched. CDR1 MNHNS and CDR2 SASEGT come from the germline V gene. The CDR3 length is 16 residues. General study results and limits: Clonality climbed at ibrutinib response, then dropped toward baseline at progression. Sample timing was unmatched between remission and later-progressing patients; lymph nodes unstudied.

Method: immunoSEQ multiplex PCR; TCRdb's copy keeps in-frame clones and lacks some. Of a few hundred thousand clones detected, around four fifths appear once; the ten largest clones hold roughly 7%. The rearrangement joins TRBV6-1 to TRBJ2-7, with TRBD2 matching over 9 bases. Sequencing used PBMCs, obtained before ibrutinib treatment. This clonotype was obtained from a human donor with chronic lymphocytic leukemia. This chain's CDR3 is CASSEFGIAGDYEQYF. The CDR3 coding sequence is TGTGCCAGCAGTGAATTCGGGATAGCGGGAGACTACGAGCAGTACTTC.